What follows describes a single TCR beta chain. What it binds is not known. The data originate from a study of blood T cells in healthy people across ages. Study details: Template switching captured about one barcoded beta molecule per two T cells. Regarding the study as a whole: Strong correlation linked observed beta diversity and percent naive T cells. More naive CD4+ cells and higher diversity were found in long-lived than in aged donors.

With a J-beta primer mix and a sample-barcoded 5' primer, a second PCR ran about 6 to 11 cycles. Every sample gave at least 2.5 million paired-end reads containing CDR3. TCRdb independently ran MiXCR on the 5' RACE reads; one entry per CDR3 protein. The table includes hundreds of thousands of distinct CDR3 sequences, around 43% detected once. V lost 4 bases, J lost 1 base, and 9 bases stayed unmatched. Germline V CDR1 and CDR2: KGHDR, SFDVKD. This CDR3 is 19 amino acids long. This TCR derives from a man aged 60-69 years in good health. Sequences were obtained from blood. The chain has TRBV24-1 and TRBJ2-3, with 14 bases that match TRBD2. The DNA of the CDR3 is TGTGCCACCAGTGACCCTGGGACTAGCGGGGGAGCCCGCACAGATACGCAGTATTTT. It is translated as CATSDPGTSGGARTDTQYF.